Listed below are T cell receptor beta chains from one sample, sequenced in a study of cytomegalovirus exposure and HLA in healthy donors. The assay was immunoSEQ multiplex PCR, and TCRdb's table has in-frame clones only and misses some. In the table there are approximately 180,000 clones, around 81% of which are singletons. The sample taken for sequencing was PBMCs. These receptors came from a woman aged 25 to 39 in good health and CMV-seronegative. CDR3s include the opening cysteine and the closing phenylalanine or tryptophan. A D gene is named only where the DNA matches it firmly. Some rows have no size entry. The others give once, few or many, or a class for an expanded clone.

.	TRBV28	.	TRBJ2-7	CATRRGPNYEQYF	TGTGCCACTCGGAGGGGGCCAAACTACGAGCAGTACTTC
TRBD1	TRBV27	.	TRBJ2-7	CASSPRQGVAEQYF	TGTGCCAGCAGTCCTAGACAGGGGGTAGCCGAGCAGTACTTC
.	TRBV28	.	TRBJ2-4	CASSPPSGASSKNIQYF	TGTGCCAGCAGTCCCCCTTCGGGTGCTTCGTCCAAAAACATTCAGTACTTC
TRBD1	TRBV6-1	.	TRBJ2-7	CASSESAGGPGVQYF	TGTGCCAGCAGTGAATCGGCAGGGGGCCCTGGGGTGCAGTACTTC
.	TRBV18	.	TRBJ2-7	CASSPDGPGEQYF	TGTGCCAGCTCACCCGACGGGCCGGGGGAGCAGTACTTC
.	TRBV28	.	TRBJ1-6	CASSLGQNSPLHF	TGTGCCAGCAGCCTTGGACAGAATTCACCCCTCCACTTT
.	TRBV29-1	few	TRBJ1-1	CSVLAGGGTEAFF	TGCAGCGTCCTCGCCGGCGGGGGGACTGAAGCTTTCTTT
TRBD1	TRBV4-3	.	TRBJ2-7	CASSQLGQTIHPTSYEQYF	TGCGCCAGCAGCCAACTGGGACAGACCATACACCCTACTTCCTACGAGCAGTACTTC
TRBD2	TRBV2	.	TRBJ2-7	CASSESPSGGAEQYF	TGTGCCAGCAGTGAATCGCCTAGCGGGGGGGCCGAGCAGTACTTC
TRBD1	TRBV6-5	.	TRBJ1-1	CASSGAAGQGAEAFF	TGTGCCAGCAGCGGGGCCGCGGGACAGGGCGCTGAAGCTTTCTTT
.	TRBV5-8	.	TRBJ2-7	CASSYLSRFSTYEQYF	TGTGCCAGCAGCTACTTATCGAGGTTTTCCACCTACGAGCAGTACTTC
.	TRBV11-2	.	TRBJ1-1	CASSLAPSVQGNTEAFF	TGTGCCAGCAGCTTAGCCCCCTCAGTACAGGGGAACACTGAAGCTTTCTTT
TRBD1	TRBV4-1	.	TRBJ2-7	CASSYLGQGYEQYF	TGCGCCAGCAGCTATTTGGGACAGGGTTACGAGCAGTACTTC
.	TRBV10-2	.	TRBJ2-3	CASSDTLGAGTSTDTQYF	TGCGCCAGCAGTGATACGTTGGGTGCGGGGACTAGCACAGATACGCAGTATTTT
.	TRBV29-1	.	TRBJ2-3	CSVEDQEGVGGTGTQYF	TGCAGCGTTGAAGATCAAGAGGGAGTAGGGGGTACGGGGACGCAGTATTTT
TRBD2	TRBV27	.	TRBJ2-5	CASSSLQREGQETQYF	TGTGCCAGCAGTTCCCTTCAGCGGGAGGGCCAAGAGACCCAGTACTTC
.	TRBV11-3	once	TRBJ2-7	CASSFTSGSEQYF	TGTGCCAGCAGCTTCACATCAGGGTCCGAGCAGTACTTC
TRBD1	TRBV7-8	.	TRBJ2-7	CASRPIQGDPYEQYF	TGTGCCAGCAGACCAATCCAGGGGGATCCCTACGAGCAGTACTTC
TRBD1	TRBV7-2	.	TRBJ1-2	CASSTTGIYGYTF	TGTGCCAGCAGCACGACAGGGATCTATGGCTACACCTTC
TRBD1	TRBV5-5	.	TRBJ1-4	CASSRTGGGEKLFF	TGTGCCAGCAGCCGAACAGGGGGCGGTGAAAAACTGTTTTTT
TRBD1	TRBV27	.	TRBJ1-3	CASSLYRGLGNTIYF	TGTGCCAGCAGTTTATATAGGGGGCTGGGAAACACCATATATTTT
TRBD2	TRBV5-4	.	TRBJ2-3	CASSLAASGLPDTQYF	TGTGCCAGCAGCTTGGCCGCTAGCGGGCTCCCAGATACGCAGTATTTT
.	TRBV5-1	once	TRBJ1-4	CASSQGSTNEKLFF	TGCGCCAGCAGCCAGGGTTCTACTAATGAAAAACTGTTTTTT
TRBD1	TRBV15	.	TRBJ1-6	CATSRTGGLGNSPLHF	TGTGCCACCAGCAGGACAGGGGGCTTAGGGAATTCACCCCTCCACTTT
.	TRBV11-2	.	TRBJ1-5	CASSLYREILGNQPQHF	TGTGCCAGCAGCTTATACAGGGAGATCTTGGGGAATCAGCCCCAGCATTTT
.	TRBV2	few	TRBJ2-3	CASMQGGGADTQYF	TGTGCCAGCATGCAGGGGGGCGGTGCAGATACGCAGTATTTT
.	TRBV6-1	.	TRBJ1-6	CASSEGPGANSPLHF	TGTGCCAGCAGTGAAGGACCAGGGGCCAATTCACCCCTCCACTTT
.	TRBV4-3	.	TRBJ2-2	CASSQVGDNTGELFF	TGCGCCAGCAGCCAAGTCGGGGATAACACCGGGGAGCTGTTTTTT
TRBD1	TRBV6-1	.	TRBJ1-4	CASRRGLALEKLFF	TGTGCCAGCAGGAGGGGGCTAGCTCTTGAAAAACTGTTTTTT
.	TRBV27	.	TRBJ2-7	CASSFRREAFTSYEQYF	TGTGCCAGCAGTTTTCGGAGGGAAGCTTTTACTTCCTACGAGCAGTACTTC
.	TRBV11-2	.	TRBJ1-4	CASSTRVVTEKLFF	TGTGCCAGCAGCACCAGGGTTGTAACTGAAAAACTGTTTTTT
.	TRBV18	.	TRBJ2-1	CASSPEDSLYSSYNEQFF	TGTGCCAGCTCTCCAGAGGACAGTTTATACAGCTCCTACAATGAGCAGTTCTTC
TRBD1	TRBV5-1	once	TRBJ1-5	CASSPQGSGQPQHF	TGCGCCAGCAGTCCACAGGGGTCGGGCCAGCCCCAGCATTTT
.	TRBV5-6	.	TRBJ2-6	CASSFGSSGANGLTF	TGTGCCAGCAGCTTTGGCAGCTCTGGGGCCAACGGCCTGACTTTC
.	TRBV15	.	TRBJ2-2	CATSRDLWSNTGELFF	TGTGCCACCAGCAGAGATCTGTGGAGTAACACCGGGGAGCTGTTTTTT
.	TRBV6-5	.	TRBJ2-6	CASSYDSSGANGLTF	TGTGCCAGCAGTTACGACAGTTCTGGGGCCAACGGCCTGACTTTC
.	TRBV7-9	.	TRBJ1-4	CASSLGTTSGNEKLFF	TGTGCCAGCAGCTTAGGGACAACCTCGGGTAATGAAAAACTGTTTTTT
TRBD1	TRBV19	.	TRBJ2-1	CASSIRDSSYNEQFF	TGTGCCAGTAGTATAAGGGACAGCTCCTACAATGAGCAGTTCTTC
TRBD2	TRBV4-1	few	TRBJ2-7	CASSQFETGLAVYYEQYF	TGCGCCAGCAGCCAATTCGAAACGGGACTAGCGGTCTATTACGAGCAGTACTTC
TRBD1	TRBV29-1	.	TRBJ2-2	CSAQTGTDTGELFF	TGCAGCGCCCAGACAGGGACGGACACCGGGGAGCTGTTTTTT
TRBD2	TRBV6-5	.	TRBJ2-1	CASSFTSGSYNEQFF	TGTGCCAGCAGCTTCACTAGCGGGAGCTACAATGAGCAGTTCTTC
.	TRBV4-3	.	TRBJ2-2	CASSQDLNGGELFF	TGCGCCAGCAGCCAAGATCTGAACGGCGGGGAGCTGTTTTTT
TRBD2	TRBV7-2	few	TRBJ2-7	CASSLVLAGGIPYEQYF	TGTGCCAGCAGCTTAGTACTAGCGGGGGGGATCCCCTACGAGCAGTACTTC
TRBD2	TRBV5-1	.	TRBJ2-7	CASSLVSGLAGGEQYF	TGCGCCAGCAGCTTGGTTTCGGGACTAGCGGGCGGCGAGCAGTACTTC
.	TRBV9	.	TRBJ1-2	CASSGGLLGGGYTF	TGTGCCAGCAGCGGCGGACTCCTCGGGGGAGGCTACACCTTC
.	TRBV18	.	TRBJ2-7	CASSPFSPRGKGLIYEQYF	TGTGCCAGCTCACCGTTTAGTCCTAGGGGGAAGGGGCTGATCTACGAGCAGTACTTC
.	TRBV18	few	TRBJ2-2	CASSPRSPSTGRSGELFF	TGTGCCAGCTCACCAAGGTCCCCTTCGACAGGGAGGTCCGGGGAGCTGTTTTTT
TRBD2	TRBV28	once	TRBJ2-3	CASSFNGRIDTQYF	TGTGCCAGCAGTTTTAACGGGAGGATAGATACGCAGTATTTT
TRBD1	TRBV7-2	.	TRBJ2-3	CASSPGPGGSYF	TGTGCCAGCAGCCCCGGCCCAGGGGGTTCGTATTTT
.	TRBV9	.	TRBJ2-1	CASSAVAGSYNEQFF	TGTGCCAGCAGCGCAGTGGCGGGATCCTACAATGAGCAGTTCTTC
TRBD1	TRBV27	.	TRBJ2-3	CASSLSPGGTADTQYF	TGTGCCAGCAGTTTGTCTCCAGGGGGAACCGCCGATACGCAGTATTTT
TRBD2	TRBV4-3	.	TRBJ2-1	CASSQDLAGVLEQFF	TGCGCCAGCAGCCAAGATCTAGCGGGAGTCCTTGAGCAGTTCTTC
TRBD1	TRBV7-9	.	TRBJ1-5	CASSLGTGLHQPQHF	TGTGCCAGCAGCTTAGGGACAGGGCTGCATCAGCCCCAGCATTTT
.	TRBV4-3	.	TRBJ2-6	CASSQDSRISGANVLTF	TGCGCCAGCAGCCAAGATAGCAGAATCTCTGGGGCCAACGTCCTGACTTTC
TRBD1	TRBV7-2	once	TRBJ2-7	CASSFGTASYEQYF	TGTGCCAGCAGCTTCGGGACAGCCTCCTACGAGCAGTACTTC
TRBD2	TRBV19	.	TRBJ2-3	CASSIGVREGRDTQYF	TGCGCCAGTAGTATAGGGGTGAGGGAGGGAAGGGATACGCAGTATTTT
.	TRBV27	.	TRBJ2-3	CASSLRRLTDTQYF	TGTGCCAGCAGTTTAAGGCGGCTGACAGATACGCAGTATTTT
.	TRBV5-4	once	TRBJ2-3	CASSLGASPSTDTQYF	TGTGCCAGCAGCCTGGGGGCCAGCCCTAGCACAGATACGCAGTATTTT
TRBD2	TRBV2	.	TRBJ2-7	CASSAGGYEQYF	TGTGCCAGCAGTGCGGGGGGCTACGAGCAGTACTTC
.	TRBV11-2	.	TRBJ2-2	CASSPWDMNTGELFF	TGTGCCAGCAGCCCCTGGGACATGAACACCGGGGAGCTGTTTTTT